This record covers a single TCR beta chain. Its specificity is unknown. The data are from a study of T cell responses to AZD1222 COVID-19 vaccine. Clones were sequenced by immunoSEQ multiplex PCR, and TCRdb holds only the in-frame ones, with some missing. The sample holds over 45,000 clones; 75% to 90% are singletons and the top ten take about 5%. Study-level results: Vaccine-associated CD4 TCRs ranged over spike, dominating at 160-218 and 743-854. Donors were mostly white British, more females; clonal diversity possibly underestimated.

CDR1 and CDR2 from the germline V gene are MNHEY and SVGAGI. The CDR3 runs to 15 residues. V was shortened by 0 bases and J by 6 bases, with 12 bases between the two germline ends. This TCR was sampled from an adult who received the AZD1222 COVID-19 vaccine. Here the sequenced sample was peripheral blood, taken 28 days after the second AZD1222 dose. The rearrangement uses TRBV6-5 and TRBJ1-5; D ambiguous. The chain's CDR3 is CASSYSPGEGQPQHF. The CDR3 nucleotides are TGTGCCAGCAGTTACTCGCCGGGCGAAGGTCAGCCCCAGCATTTT.